Below are 31 T cell receptor beta chains sequenced from a single sample in a study of T-cell reconstitution after alpha-beta-depleted transplantation in children. The library targeted TCRbeta and was prepared with unique molecular identifiers. MiXCR, run by TCRdb on the PCR reads, gives a single entry per CDR3 protein. The table has around 300,000 distinct CDR3 sequences, 10% seen once. The material sequenced was PBMCs, taken before TCRalphabeta/CD19-depleted stem cell transplant. The receptors derive from a boy younger than two with acute myeloid leukemia, due to receive a stem cell transplant.

This clonotype was observed many times. The chain uses TRBV6-5 and TRBJ2-1, with D hard to call. The CDR3 is made up of 15 amino acids. The germline CDR1 and CDR2 sequences are MNHEY and SVGAGI. V lost 1 base and J 0 bases, leaving 7 bases between the germline ends. The CDR3 sequence: CASSYYMGSYNEQFF. The CDR3, as DNA: TGTGCCAGCAGTTACTATATGGGCTCCTACAATGAGCAGTTCTTC.

This clonotype turned up a few times. The chain uses TRBV28 and TRBJ1-5; D is uncertain. Germline-derived CDR1 and CDR2 are MDHEN and SYDVKM. V lost 3 bases to trimming and J lost 3 bases, with 12 bases between them. The CDR3 runs 15 residues. The CDR3 reads CASSFIASPNQPQHF. CDR3 coding DNA: TGTGCCAGCAGTTTTATTGCCAGCCCCAATCAGCCCCAGCATTTT.

This clonotype showed up many times. V gene TRBV7-8 combines with J gene TRBJ1-1; D remains ambiguous. V lost 1 base and J lost 7, with 7 bases in between. The V gene's germline CDR1 is SGHVS and CDR2 FQNEAQ. The CDR3 length is 12 residues. CDR3 loop: CASSLVGDEAFF. The CDR3 DNA reads TGTGCCAGCAGCTTAGTGGGAGATGAAGCTTTCTTT.

This clonotype was counted a few times. The chain links TRBV20-1 to TRBJ2-1; 12 bases are shared with TRBD2. The V segment lost 3 bases and the J segment 3 bases; nucleotides outside the gene matches: 3. The CDR3 covers 15 residues. CDR1 is DFQATT, CDR2 SNEGSKA, per germline (reference sequence). DNA for the CDR3: TGCAGTGCTAGGACTAGCGGGGGATACTACAATGAGCAGTTCTTC. It yields the protein CSARTSGGYYNEQFF.

This clonotype was recorded many times. This rearrangement joins TRBV3-1 to TRBJ2-2; D is undetermined. Trimming cost V 1 base and J 5 bases, with 5 bases left between them. Germline V gene lookup returns CDR1 LGHDT and CDR2 YNNKEL (reference sequence). The CDR3 sequence is 13 residues long. The CDR3 DNA sequence: TGTGCCAGCAGCCAAGTTAGGACCGGGGAGCTGTTTTTT. It codes for CASSQVRTGELFF.

This clonotype was observed at least ten times. The V and J genes are TRBV12-3 or TRBV12-4 and TRBJ2-5; D unclear. V lost 3 bases and J lost 1, with 6 bases in between. The CDR3 is made up of 13 amino acids. The CDR3 coding sequence is TGTGCCAGCAGTTTGGAAAGCCAAGAGACCCAGTACTTC. Amino acids: CASSLESQETQYF.

This clonotype appeared many times. This sequence joins TRBV12-3 or TRBV12-4 and TRBJ2-1; 14 bases agree with TRBD2. With V trimmed by 3 bases and J by 8 bases, 6 bases remained unmatched. This CDR3 spans 16 amino acids. The CDR3 reads CASSFSGTSGSYEQFF. The DNA of the CDR3 is TGTGCCAGCAGTTTTTCCGGGACTAGCGGGAGCTATGAGCAGTTCTTC.

This clonotype came up many times. V usage is TRBV5-5 and J usage is TRBJ1-5, with D possibly TRBD1 on 6 matching bases. Trimming removed 2 bases at V and 3 bases at J, with 15 bases between. This CDR3 spans 16 amino acids. Per germline, CDR1 SGHKS and CDR2 YYEKEE (reference sequence). The CDR3 bases are TGTGCCAGCAGCTTCGGGACACCCCCCAACAATCAGCCCCAGCATTTT. It encodes CASSFGTPPNNQPQHF.

This clonotype has a count of ten or more. This sequence joins TRBV5-1 and TRBJ2-7, with TRBD2 as a possible D gene (6 bases). Germline loops: CDR1 SGHRS, CDR2 YFSETQ. This CDR3 is built from 12 residues. V was shortened by 0 bases and J by 5 bases, with 6 bases between the two germline ends. The CDR3 here is CASSLAGDEQYF. The CDR3 region has the DNA TGCGCCAGCAGCTTGGCGGGGGACGAGCAGTACTTC.

This clonotype was counted ten times or more. This chain connects TRBV20-1 to TRBJ2-1; 9 nucleotides agree with TRBD2. The CDR3 runs 17 residues. Germline V gene lookup returns CDR1 DFQATT and CDR2 SNEGSKA (reference sequence). J was trimmed by 2 bases and V by 0 bases; bases with no gene match: 8. CDR3 protein: CSAREGIAGETYNEQFF. The CDR3 bases are TGCAGTGCTAGAGAGGGGATAGCGGGAGAGACCTACAATGAGCAGTTCTTC.

This clonotype was recorded at least ten times. This rearrangement joins TRBV11-3 to TRBJ2-1; 7 bases match TRBD1. There are 14 residues in the CDR3. V lost 3 bases and J lost 3; bases outside the gene matches: 2. The germline gives CDR1 SGHNT, CDR2 YENEEA. The CDR3 bases are TGTGCCAGCAGCTTCGGGACAGTCTACAATGAGCAGTTCTTC. Translation: CASSFGTVYNEQFF.

The chain recombines TRBV25-1 with TRBJ1-6; 10 nucleotides line up with TRBD1. The germline CDR1 and CDR2 sequences are MGHDK and SYGVNS. The CDR3 has 18 amino acids. V lost 5 bases and J lost 2; bases outside the gene matches: 9. The CDR3 sequence: CASSPPGQGRTYNSPLHF. DNA of the CDR3: TGTGCCAGCAGTCCACCGGGACAGGGGAGGACCTATAATTCACCCCTCCACTTT.

This clonotype was recorded a few times. The chain employs TRBV20-1 and TRBJ2-1, with 9 bases fitting TRBD2. V shed 6 bases and J 0 bases; nucleotides not matched to a gene: 9. From germline, CDR1 is DFQATT and CDR2 SNEGSKA (reference sequence). The CDR3 spans 16 residues. CDR3 residues: CSAETSGFLSYNEQFF. DNA of the CDR3: TGCAGTGCAGAGACTAGCGGTTTCCTCTCCTACAATGAGCAGTTCTTC.

This chain links TRBV7-2 with TRBJ2-7, with D maybe TRBD2 (6 bases). Germline-derived CDR1 and CDR2 are SGHTA and FQGNSA. Trimming pared 5 bases from V and 3 bases from J, leaving 14 bases between. There are 14 residues in the CDR3. The CDR3 protein is CASSTASVLYEQYF. DNA of the CDR3: TGTGCCAGCAGCACGGCTAGCGTCCTCTACGAGCAGTACTTC.

The chain links TRBV7-9 to TRBJ2-7; 7 nucleotides line up with TRBD2. Germline assignment: CDR1 SEHNR and CDR2 FQNEAQ (reference sequence). V lost 5 bases, J lost 2 bases, and 9 bases stayed unmatched. The CDR3 has 15 amino acids. This CDR3 reads CASSTVRGLAYEQYF. CDR3 coding DNA: TGTGCCAGCAGCACCGTCAGAGGACTAGCCTACGAGCAGTACTTC.

This clonotype has at least ten counts. The chain uses TRBV24-1 and TRBJ2-3; D is possibly TRBD2 (5 bases). Germline CDR1 KGHDR, CDR2 SFDVKD. Trimming took 2 bases from V and 2 from J, leaving 7 bases between them. This CDR3 has 14 amino acids. CDR3 in amino acids: CATSDWTVTDTQYF. The DNA for the CDR3 is TGTGCCACCAGTGATTGGACTGTCACAGATACGCAGTATTTT.

On this clonotype itself: This sequence may be a read error, since a much larger clone differs from it by one base. This chain connects TRBV29-1 to TRBJ2-7, with 8 bases that match TRBD1. The CDR3 is made up of 12 amino acids. CDR1 is SQVTM and CDR2 is ANQGSEA in the germline V gene. V lost 5 bases and J lost 2; bases outside the gene matches: 2. The CDR3 DNA sequence: TGCAGCGTTAAGGGACAGGCCTACGAGCAGTACTTC. Translated, it gives CSVKGQAYEQYF.

In its sample, this clonotype was seen a few times. This rearrangement joins TRBV7-2 to TRBJ1-4; 8 bases are a match to TRBD1. The CDR3 consists of 16 residues. Germline loops: CDR1 SGHTA, CDR2 FQGNSA. With V trimmed by 2 bases and J by 6 bases, 8 bases remained unmatched. The CDR3, as DNA: TGTGCCAGCAGCTTACGGGCAGGGGGCGGAGATGAAAAACTGTTTTTT. Protein: CASSLRAGGGDEKLFF.

J is TRBJ2-6 and V is TRBV29-1, with D unclear. Germline V lookup: CDR1 SQVTM, CDR2 ANQGSEA. The CDR3 runs 14 residues. V lost 5 bases to trimming and J lost 1 base, with 9 bases between them. The CDR3: CSVISGSGANVLTF. CDR3 nucleotides: TGCAGCGTTATCTCCGGGTCTGGGGCCAACGTCCTGACTTTC.

Many counts were recorded for this clonotype. The J gene is TRBJ2-3, the V gene TRBV28, with 10 bases fitting TRBD2. The germline CDR1 and CDR2 sequences are MDHEN and SYDVKM. After removal of 3 bases from V and 4 bases from J, the junction contained 7 bases not matched to a gene. The CDR3 is made up of 16 amino acids. CDR3 sequence reads: CASSLAGTSVADTQYF. The CDR3 nucleotides are TGTGCCAGCAGTTTGGCCGGGACTAGCGTAGCAGATACGCAGTATTTT.

Ten or more counts support this clonotype. The V and J genes are TRBV10-3 and TRBJ2-1, with TRBD2 identical over 10 bases. V shed 5 bases, J shed 2 bases, and the junction held 3 bases outside the gene matches. The CDR3 is made up of 15 amino acids. Germline V gene sequence: CDR1 ENHRY, CDR2 SYGVKD. CDR3 in amino acids: CAISLAGAPYNEQFF. The DNA of the CDR3 is TGTGCCATCAGTCTAGCGGGGGCACCCTACAATGAGCAGTTCTTC.

This clonotype was detected a few times. V gene TRBV20-1 combines with J gene TRBJ1-6; possibly TRBD1 for D (5 bases). Trimming took 3 bases from V and 10 from J, leaving 16 bases between them. Germline V lookup: CDR1 DFQATT, CDR2 SNEGSKA (reference sequence). The length of the CDR3 is 14 residues. The CDR3, as DNA: TGCAGTGCTAGTACCGGGACTGGGGAATCACCCCTCCACTTT. Its translation is CSASTGTGESPLHF.

V and J are TRBV20-1 and TRBJ1-1; TRBD1 agrees at 7 bases. The V gene end was trimmed by 4 bases and the J gene end by 5 bases; junction bases not matched to a gene: 1. The CDR3 is 11 residues long. In germline, CDR1 is DFQATT, CDR2 SNEGSKA (reference sequence). The CDR3: CSAKTGTEAFF. The CDR3 region has the DNA TGCAGTGCTAAGACAGGGACTGAAGCTTTCTTT.

This clonotype was counted many times. V and J are TRBV4-2 and TRBJ2-5; TRBD2 agrees at 7 bases. In germline, CDR1 is LGHNA, CDR2 YNFKEQ. J gave up 3 bases and V 0 bases, and 16 bases lay outside the gene matches. CDR3 length: 19 amino acids. The CDR3 DNA is TGTGCCAGCAGCCAAGAGGACTGCTACTTCTTTGGGACTAAAGAGACCCAGTACTTC. It codes for CASSQEDCYFFGTKETQYF.

This chain connects TRBV4-3 to TRBJ1-6; D possibly corresponds to TRBD1 (5 bases). The V gene's germline CDR1 is LGHNA and CDR2 YSLEER. The CDR3 spans 16 residues. Trimming removed 4 bases at V and 0 bases at J, with 10 bases between. DNA of the CDR3: TGCGCCAGCAGCCCCGCAGGGAGCTCCTATAATTCACCCCTCCACTTT. It yields the protein CASSPAGSSYNSPLHF.

This clonotype was seen ten or more times. The chain employs TRBV29-1 and TRBJ2-3, with 13 positions matching TRBD2. This CDR3 is built from 13 residues. Trimming at V came to 7 bases and at J to 5 bases, leaving 3 bases not matched to a gene. Looked up from germline, CDR1 is SQVTM and CDR2 is ANQGSEA. This CDR3 reads CSATSGRVDTQYF. CDR3 coding DNA: TGCAGCGCTACTAGCGGGAGGGTAGATACGCAGTATTTT.

With regard to this clonotype: A read error is possible here, since a much larger clone lies one base away. The V gene is TRBV11-1, the J gene TRBJ1-3; D remains unclear. Deletions cut 5 bases from V and 7 bases from J, with 12 bases between. The CDR3 extends over 13 amino acids. Germline-derived CDR1 and CDR2 are SGHAT and FQDESV (reference sequence). The CDR3 DNA reads TGTGCCAGCAGCGTCCGGACTGCTAACACCATATATTTT. Translated, it gives CASSVRTANTIYF. The full variable domain, in which reference TRBV11-1 and TRBJ1-3 provide the parts outside the CDR3, is EAEVAQSPRYKITEKSQAVAFWCDPISGHATLYWYRQILGQGPELLVQFQDESVVDDSQLPKDRFSAERLKGVDSTLKIQPAELGDSAMYLCASSVRTANTIYFGEGSWLTVV.

In this sample, this clonotype turned up a few times. The gene calls are TRBV3-1 and TRBJ2-1; no clear D. V was cut by 0 bases and J by 0 bases, with 9 bases left in between. The CDR3 is 16 residues long. Germline CDR1 is LGHDT and CDR2 is YNNKEL (reference sequence). The DNA for the CDR3 is TGTGCCAGCAGCCAAGACGCGATGAGCTCCTACAATGAGCAGTTCTTC. Residues: CASSQDAMSSYNEQFF.

This clonotype has a count of ten or more. The chain uses TRBV28 and TRBJ1-1; TRBD1 aligns across 7 bases. The CDR3 contains 13 residues. CDR1 and CDR2 from the germline V gene are MDHEN and SYDVKM. V gave up 5 bases and J gave up 4 bases; unmatched junction bases: 4. This CDR3 reads CASSIGTATEAFF. DNA for the CDR3: TGTGCCAGCAGTATCGGGACAGCCACTGAAGCTTTCTTT.

V gene TRBV20-1 combines with J gene TRBJ2-3; D may be TRBD2 (6 bases). This CDR3 has 17 residues. V was cut by 5 bases and J by 2 bases, with 23 bases left in between. Germline V gives CDR1 DFQATT, CDR2 SNEGSKA (reference sequence). The CDR3 reads CSAATGVDPHYTDTQYF. For the CDR3, the DNA is TGCAGTGCTGCCACGGGAGTGGACCCACACTACACAGATACGCAGTATTTT.

This clonotype was seen repeatedly, ten times or more. This chain connects TRBV7-2 to TRBJ2-7, with TRBD2 matching 10 bases. The CDR3 covers 16 residues. The germline gives CDR1 SGHTA, CDR2 FQGNSA. The V gene end was trimmed by 5 bases and the J gene end by 1 base; junction bases not matched to a gene: 8. CDR3 residues: CASSPLLAGFSYEQYF. CDR3 in DNA: TGTGCCAGCAGCCCCCTACTAGCGGGATTTTCCTACGAGCAGTACTTC.